This TCR beta chain comes out of a study of T-cell memory formation after mild COVID-19. This clonotype was picked up a small number of times. Its cognate antigen is unknown. Study-level points and caveats: Pre-infection memory carried some responding clones, suggesting that cross-reactive memory joined. Researchers report contracting CD4+ clones mostly in CM and EM, with CD8+ clones in EMRA. Clones contracting across day 15 to 85 had a balanced CD4/CD8 profile; later expanding clones leaned CD4+.

Constant-segment primers served in 5'RACE that generated TCR alpha and TCR beta cDNA libraries bearing sample barcodes and UMIs. MiXCR, run by TCRdb on the 5' RACE reads, gives a single entry per CDR3 protein. The repertoire holds fewer than 500,000 distinct CDR3 sequences, with roughly 25% as singletons. The CDR3 is 15 residues long. Germline CDR1 is SQVTM and CDR2 is ANQGSEA. V shed 3 bases, J shed 4 bases, and the junction held 7 bases outside the gene matches. Sequencing was done on a sample of PBMCs or a T cell subset sorted from them (not recorded which). This TCR came from an adult woman who had mild COVID-19 (a few samples of this study predate the infection). Cell type and time point are not known. The chain combines TRBV29-1 with TRBJ2-1; 9 bases align to TRBD2. The CDR3 protein is CSVEGREGLYNEQFF. CDR3 nucleotide sequence: TGCAGCGTTGAGGGGCGGGAGGGCCTATACAATGAGCAGTTCTTC.